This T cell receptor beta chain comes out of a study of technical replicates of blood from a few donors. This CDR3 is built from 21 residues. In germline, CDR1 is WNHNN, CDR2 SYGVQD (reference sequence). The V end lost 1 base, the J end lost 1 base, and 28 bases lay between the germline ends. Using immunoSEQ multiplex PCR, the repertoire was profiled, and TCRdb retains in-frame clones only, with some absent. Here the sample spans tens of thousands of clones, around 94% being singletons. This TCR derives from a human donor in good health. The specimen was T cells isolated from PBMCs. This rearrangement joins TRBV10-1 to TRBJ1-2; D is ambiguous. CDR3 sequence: CASSELSFWAHREYDNYGYTF. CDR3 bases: TGCGCCAGCAGTGAGTTATCTTTTTGGGCCCACCGCGAATACGATAACTATGGCTACACCTTC.